This record concerns one T cell receptor (beta chain) sequence. Generated by immunoSEQ multiplex PCR, the TCRdb table keeps only in-frame clones and is missing some. The sample lists 25,000 to 30,000 clones, about 74% occurring once. Germline V gene sequence: CDR1 MDHEN, CDR2 SYDVKM. Unmatched junction bases numbered 3, after V lost 4 bases and J lost 7 bases. The CDR3 is made up of 12 amino acids. This sample stems from a study of immune evolution from preneoplasia to lung adenocarcinoma. On the study more broadly: HLA loss of heterozygosity: around 6.5% AIS, about 15% MIA, around 35% ADC, none AAH.

The clonotype comes from a person aged 55 to 75 with invasive lung adenocarcinoma. Some clones in this sample may be carry-over from other donors' samples. The chain recombines TRBV28 with TRBJ1-1, with TRBD1 identical over 7 bases. Source material: FFPE invasive lung adenocarcinoma tissue. CDR3 in amino acids: CASSSTGSEAFF. The CDR3 DNA follows: TGTGCCAGCAGTTCGACAGGGAGTGAAGCTTTCTTT.